The rows below give T cell receptor beta chains drawn from one sample of a study of blood T cell repertoires in COVID-19. TCRdb keeps only in-frame clones here, not all; method: immunoSEQ multiplex PCR. This table holds about 98,000 clones, more than 75% found once. The sample taken for sequencing was peripheral blood. Every receptor here comes from a human donor in a cohort sampled during active COVID-19. Each CDR3 is given with its conserved first and last residue. Each record gives: J gene, D gene, clone size, V gene, CDR3 DNA, CDR3 protein. D genes are given only for firm matches. A clone size is listed for some rows: how often the clone was seen (once, few, many), or a class if it is expanded.

TRBJ2-5 | TRBD2 | - | TRBV5-1 | TGCGCCAGCAGCTTGTCCGGGACTAGCTCGGAGACCCAGTACTTC | CASSLSGTSSETQYF
TRBJ2-7 | TRBD2 | - | TRBV5-1 | TGCGCCAGCAGCCCACGGACTAGCGGGGGGACTTCCTACGAGCAGTACTTC | CASSPRTSGGTSYEQYF
TRBJ2-7 | TRBD1 | - | TRBV19 | TGTGCCAGTAGTGTAGGACAGGGCTACGAGCAGTACTTC | CASSVGQGYEQYF
TRBJ1-2 | - | once | TRBV7-2 | TGTGCCAGCAGCCAAGCCGGGGTTGCCTATGGCTACACCTTC | CASSQAGVAYGYTF
TRBJ2-6 | - | - | TRBV5-1 | TGCGCCAGCAGCTTGTTTTCTTCTGGGGCCAACGTCCTGACTTTC | CASSLFSSGANVLTF
TRBJ1-5 | - | - | TRBV6-5 | TGTGCCAGCAGTTACTCGGCATATAGCAATCAGCCCCAGCATTTT | CASSYSAYSNQPQHF
TRBJ2-7 | TRBD1 | - | TRBV7-6 | TGTGCCAGCAGCCACAGGGGGCCCGCTGGGGAGCAGTACTTC | CASSHRGPAGEQYF
TRBJ2-1 | TRBD1 | few | TRBV5-3 | TGTGCCAGAAGATGTTCGACAGGGTACAATGAGCAGTTCTTC | CARRCSTGYNEQFF
TRBJ2-1 | TRBD2 | once | TRBV28 | TGTGCCAGCGGCACTAGCGGGTACAATGAGCAGTTCTTC | CASGTSGYNEQFF
TRBJ1-1 | - | - | TRBV10-3 | TGTGCCATCAGTGAGCCGGGGGTCTCAGGGGAAGCTTTCTTT | CAISEPGVSGEAFF
TRBJ1-1 | - | - | TRBV7-2 | TGTGCCAGCAGCTTGTATGGCAGGGGAGCACCTGAAGCTTTCTTT | CASSLYGRGAPEAFF
TRBJ2-7 | - | - | TRBV18 | TGTGCCAGCTCACCAGCGGCGGACGAGCAGTACTTC | CASSPAADEQYF
TRBJ1-2 | - | - | TRBV30 | TGTGCCTTTAGGGGCGGGACGGCTAACTATGGCTACACCTTC | CAFRGGTANYGYTF
TRBJ1-3 | TRBD1 | - | TRBV7-2 | TGTGCCAGCAGCCCGGGGGCAGGGGGAGGAAACACCATATATTTT | CASSPGAGGGNTIYF
TRBJ1-4 | - | - | TRBV19 | TGTGCCAGTAGCCAAGCGGAGTGGGCGTATGAAAAACTGTTTTTT | CASSQAEWAYEKLFF
TRBJ1-2 | - | - | TRBV5-5 | TGTGCCAGCAGCTTTCCCCAGGGTCCAGGCTACACCTTC | CASSFPQGPGYTF
TRBJ2-1 | TRBD2 | - | TRBV7-3 | TGTGCCAGCAGCGATGGGCGGGGGGGAATTTCCTACAATGAGCAGTTCTTC | CASSDGRGGISYNEQFF
TRBJ2-7 | TRBD1 | - | TRBV18 | TGTGCCAGCTCACCCACCGGACAGGGTGTCTTTTACGAGCAGTACTTC | CASSPTGQGVFYEQYF
TRBJ2-6 | - | - | TRBV5-6 | TGTGCCAGCAGCTTGATTGGTGGGGACTTTGAGGCCAACGTCCTGACTTTC | CASSLIGGDFEANVLTF
TRBJ1-6 | TRBD1 | few | TRBV12-3/TRBV12-4 | TGTGCCAGCAGTACAGGGGAAGGTTCACCCCTCCACTTT | CASSTGEGSPLHF
TRBJ2-3 | TRBD2 | - | TRBV4-2 | TGTGCCAGCAGCCGTCTCCTTCCGACTAGCGGGGGAGGTACGCAGTATTTT | CASSRLLPTSGGGTQYF
TRBJ2-2 | - | - | TRBV6-2/TRBV6-3 | TGTGCCAGCAGTTACCCAGTTACCGGGGAGCTGTTTTTT | CASSYPVTGELFF
TRBJ2-2 | TRBD2 | - | TRBV5-1 | TGCGCCCGCAGCTCCGGGGGGGCGGGCACCGGGGAGCTGTTTTTT | CARSSGGAGTGELFF
TRBJ1-3 | - | - | TRBV2 | TGTGCCAGCAAAACAGGGAAATCTGGAAACACCATATATTTT | CASKTGKSGNTIYF
TRBJ2-5 | - | - | TRBV7-2 | TGTGCCAGCAGCTCCAGACAGGCCGTAGAGACCCAGTACTTC | CASSSRQAVETQYF
TRBJ2-1 | - | - | TRBV2 | TGTGCCAGCAGTTATTTCCATGAGCAGTTCTTC | CASSYFHEQFF
TRBJ2-3 | TRBD2 | - | TRBV27 | TGTGCCAGCAGCGGGGGGTATCGCACAGATACGCAGTATTTT | CASSGGYRTDTQYF
TRBJ1-1 | - | - | TRBV11-2 | TGTGCCAGCAGCTTAGGGGGCATTAATGAAGCTTTCTTT | CASSLGGINEAFF
TRBJ2-1 | - | - | TRBV12-5 | TGTGCTAGTGCCGCCGGGGGTAGCTCCTACAATGAGCAGTTCTTC | CASAAGGSSYNEQFF
TRBJ1-1 | TRBD1 | - | TRBV7-8 | TGTGCCAGCAGCCCCGTGGGACAGTTTCCCCCCGGGGCTTTCTTT | CASSPVGQFPPGAFF
TRBJ2-7 | TRBD1 | - | TRBV28 | TGTGCCAGCAGTTTCGGGGACAGGGTGTTCGAGCAGTACTTC | CASSFGDRVFEQYF
TRBJ1-3 | - | - | TRBV5-4 | TGTGCCAGCAGCGCCTGGACAGGAAACACCATATATTTT | CASSAWTGNTIYF
TRBJ2-2 | - | - | TRBV7-9 | TGTGCCACCCCGGAGGGGGGGCTCAACACCGGGGAGCTGTTTTTT | CATPEGGLNTGELFF
TRBJ2-1 | TRBD2 | few | TRBV19 | TGTGCCAGTAGTATGGGACTAGCGTACAATGAGCAGTTCTTC | CASSMGLAYNEQFF
TRBJ1-5 | TRBD1 | few | TRBV4-1 | TGCGCCAGCAGCCAATTGACAGGGGAGCAGCCCCAGCATTTT | CASSQLTGEQPQHF
TRBJ2-4 | TRBD2 | - | TRBV19 | TGTGCCAGTAGTATGTTGGGAGGGGACAAAAACATTCAGTACTTC | CASSMLGGDKNIQYF
TRBJ2-4 | TRBD2 | - | TRBV28 | TGTGCCGTAGCTGGCGGGGGGGCAGGCAAAAACATTCAGTACTTC | CAVAGGGAGKNIQYF